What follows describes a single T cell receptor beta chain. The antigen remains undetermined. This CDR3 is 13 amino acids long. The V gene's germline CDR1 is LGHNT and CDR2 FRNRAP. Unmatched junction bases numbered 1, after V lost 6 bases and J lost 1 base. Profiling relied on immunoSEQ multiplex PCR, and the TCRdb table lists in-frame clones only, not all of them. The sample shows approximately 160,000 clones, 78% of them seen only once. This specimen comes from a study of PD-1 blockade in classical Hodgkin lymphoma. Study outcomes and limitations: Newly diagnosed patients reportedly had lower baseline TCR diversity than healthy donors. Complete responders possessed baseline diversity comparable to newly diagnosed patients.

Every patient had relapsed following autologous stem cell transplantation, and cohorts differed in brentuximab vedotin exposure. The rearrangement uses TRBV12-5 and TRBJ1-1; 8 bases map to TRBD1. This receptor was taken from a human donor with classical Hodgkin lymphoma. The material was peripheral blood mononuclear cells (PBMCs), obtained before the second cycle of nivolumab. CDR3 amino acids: CASGDRGNTEAFF. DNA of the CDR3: TGTGCTAGTGGCGACAGGGGGAACACTGAAGCTTTCTTT.